The 14 T cell receptor beta chains reported below all come from one sample, sequenced in a study of T cells in narcolepsy. This table comes from immunoSEQ multiplex PCR, and its TCRdb copy is limited to in-frame clones, with some not included. The data show more than 20,000 clones, under 95% seen once. Sequenced input: CD45RA- memory CD4+ T cells from PBMCs. The receptors originated from a human donor with narcolepsy.

The chain recombines TRBV7-9 with TRBJ2-7, with D perhaps matching TRBD1 or TRBD2 (6 bases each). Germline V lookup: CDR1 SEHNR, CDR2 FQNEAQ (reference sequence). Trimming pared 5 bases from V and 3 bases from J, leaving 20 bases between. CDR3 length equals 16 residues. In DNA, the CDR3 is TGTGCCAGCAGCACCTCGACAGCCCGGGGGCTCTACGAGCAGTACTTC. It translates to CASSTSTARGLYEQYF. Drawing the rest from reference TRBV7-9 and TRBJ2-7, the complete variable domain is DTGVSQNPRHKITKRGQNVTFRCDPISEHNRLYWYRQTLGQGPEFLTYFQNEAQLEKSRLLSDRFSAERPKGSFSTLEIQRTEQGDSAMYLCASSTSTARGLYEQYFGPGTRLTVT.

This CDR3 is CASSPRTERSPLHF. CDR3 bases: TGTGCCAGCAGCCCCCGGACAGAGCGGTCACCCCTCCACTTT. V gene TRBV7-8 combines with J gene TRBJ1-6; a weak D match, TRBD1 (6 bases). The CDR3 is 14 amino acids. The V end lost 5 bases, the J end lost 10 bases, and 15 bases lay between the germline ends. Looked up from germline, CDR1 is SGHVS and CDR2 is FQNEAQ.

The chain recombines TRBV7-9 with TRBJ1-1, with D unclear. The CDR3 spans 14 residues. CDR1 is SEHNR, CDR2 FQNEAQ, per germline (reference sequence). V was pared by 3 bases and J by 4 bases, with 12 bases between. The CDR3: CASSFGLGITEAFF. Here the CDR3 DNA reads TGTGCCAGCAGCTTCGGGTTAGGGATCACTGAAGCTTTCTTT.

On this clone itself: This specimen includes other DNA sequences encoding the same CDR3. The chain employs TRBV9 and TRBJ2-2; no firm D call. Germline loops: CDR1 SGDLS, CDR2 YYNGEE. The CDR3 runs 13 residues. V shed 4 bases and J shed 4 bases, with 8 bases lying between them. CDR3: CASSPDLTGELFF. In DNA form, the CDR3 reads TGTGCCAGCAGCCCGGACCTCACCGGGGAGCTGTTTTTT.

The chain combines TRBV7-9 with TRBJ2-7; D is possibly TRBD1 or TRBD2 (6 bases each). CDR3 length: 14 amino acids. The ends were cut back, 2 bases at V and 5 bases at J, with 13 bases in the middle. Germline values: CDR1 SEHNR, CDR2 FQNEAQ (reference sequence). CDR3 residues: CASSLHGGQDEQYF. CDR3 in DNA: TGTGCCAGCAGCTTACACGGGGGCCAAGACGAGCAGTACTTC.

Only a few counts were recorded for this clone. This CDR3 is CASSSPDRGLNEQFF. The CDR3 nucleotides read TGTGCCAGCAGCAGCCCTGACAGGGGTTTGAATGAGCAGTTCTTC. The gene calls are TRBV5-4 and TRBJ2-1, with TRBD1 matching 8 bases. Germline V gives CDR1 SGHNT, CDR2 YYREEE (reference sequence). The CDR3 length is 15 residues. Losses at the gene ends were 4 bases for V and 7 bases for J; bases not matched to a gene: 10.

The chain has TRBV29-1 and TRBJ1-2, with D maybe TRBD1 (6 bases). CDR1 is SQVTM, CDR2 ANQGSEA, per germline. The CDR3 is 15 residues long. V was clipped by 1 base and J by 3 bases, with 15 bases between them. CDR3 DNA sequence: TGCAGCGTTGAAGGGACAGCCAGGAAGGACTATGGCTACACCTTC. Translation: CSVEGTARKDYGYTF.

The chain employs TRBV7-9 and TRBJ2-1; D is perhaps TRBD2 (6 bases). Germline V gene data show CDR1 as SEHNR and CDR2 as FQNEAQ (reference sequence). The CDR3 extends over 17 amino acids. V gave up 5 bases and J gave up 7 bases, with 24 bases separating them. CDR3 protein: CASSPRVGGNGGNEQFF. DNA of the CDR3: TGTGCCAGCAGCCCCCGGGTGGGCGGGAATGGGGGGAATGAGCAGTTCTTC.

V and J are TRBV7-2 and TRBJ2-4; either TRBD1 or TRBD2 may fit D (7 bases each). The CDR3 has 17 residues. CDR1 is SGHTA and CDR2 is FQGNSA in the germline V gene. Trimming pared 5 bases from V and 0 bases from J, leaving 17 bases between. The CDR3 is CASSQGGGSLAKNIQYF. The DNA of the CDR3 is TGTGCCAGCAGCCAGGGGGGAGGGTCGTTAGCCAAAAACATTCAGTACTTC.

The V gene is TRBV11-2, the J gene TRBJ1-5; no clear D gene. The V and J ends lost 0 bases and 7 bases respectively, with 13 bases between them. Germline-derived CDR1 and CDR2 are SGHAT and FQNNGV. CDR3 size: 15 residues. The CDR3 sequence is CASSLDGGRKQPQHF. The CDR3 nucleotides are TGTGCCAGCAGCTTAGACGGAGGGCGGAAGCAGCCCCAGCATTTT.

The chain links TRBV9 to TRBJ1-4; perhaps TRBD1 as D (6 bases). CDR1 and CDR2 from the germline V gene are SGDLS and YYNGEE. The CDR3 sequence is 16 residues long. Trimming pared 3 bases from V and 0 bases from J, leaving 12 bases between. For the CDR3, the DNA is TGTGCCAGCAGCGCTCAAGCAGGGGCAACTAATGAAAAACTGTTTTTT. Translating it yields CASSAQAGATNEKLFF.

The chain recombines TRBV28 with TRBJ2-1, with D possibly TRBD2 on 6 matching bases. V lost 3 bases to trimming and J lost 0 bases, with 15 bases between them. Germline CDR1 reads MDHEN; CDR2 reads SYDVKM. The CDR3 totals 17 residues. The CDR3 DNA follows: TGTGCCAGCAGTTTTCTCAGCGGGCCGAGCTCCTACAATGAGCAGTTCTTC. Encoded protein: CASSFLSGPSSYNEQFF.

CDR3 nucleotide sequence: TGTGCCAGTAGTAAGAGACAGGGGGAGGATGGCTACACCTTC. Protein: CASSKRQGEDGYTF. The rearrangement links TRBV19 to TRBJ1-2; 9 nucleotides match TRBD1. Germline assignment: CDR1 LNHDA and CDR2 SQIVND (reference sequence). The CDR3 has 14 amino acids. With V trimmed by 4 bases and J by 6 bases, 6 bases remained unmatched.

In DNA, the CDR3 is TGTGCCAGTAGTTCGGCGGGAGAGGGCACCGGGGAGCTGTTTTTT. Encoded protein: CASSSAGEGTGELFF. The gene calls are TRBV19 and TRBJ2-2; the match to TRBD2 covers 7 bases. CDR3 length: 15 residues. Germline CDR1 reads LNHDA; CDR2 reads SQIVND (reference sequence). Germline trimming cut 5 bases from V and 4 bases from J; bases unmatched to any gene: 7.